Listed here are 27 T cell receptor beta chains from one sample, sequenced in a study of EBV T-cell therapy then PD-1 blockade in nasopharyngeal carcinoma (dated by TCRdb to the early 2020s). According to the study, the label for this sample's treatment or condition signals: AdE1-LMPpoly-expanded autologous EBV-specific T-cell therapy followed by anti-PD-1 nivolumab. Libraries were constructed by the immunoSEQ multiplex PCR assay. In its TCRdb copy, this immuneACCESS table keeps in-frame sequences only and misses some clones. Where compared with another copy, unresolved V genes explain less than half of these, and the others have no known cause. Here the sample has around 19,000 clones; approximately 83% occur a single time. Under 30% of the sample belongs to the ten largest clones. Antigen specificity for these receptors is unknown. Specimen: CD8+ T cells from blood, collected at day 0 from a patient whose treatment included autologous EBV-specific T cells and nivolumab. These receptors all stem from a middle-aged man with nasopharyngeal carcinoma.

Only a few counts were recorded for this clone. CDR3 sequence: CASSLSVQRGWTYEQYF. As DNA, the CDR3 is TGTGCCAGCAGCCTAAGTGTCCAGCGGGGGTGGACCTACGAGCAGTACTTC. This rearrangement joins TRBV3-1 (or the pseudogene TRBV3-2) to TRBJ2-7; 8 bases are shared with TRBD2. Trimming took 4 bases from V and 2 from J; bases not matched to a gene: 13. This CDR3 has 17 amino acids. Germline values: CDR1 LGHDT, CDR2 YNNKEL (reference sequence).

This chain connects TRBV6-2 or TRBV6-3 to TRBJ1-6; the match to TRBD1 covers 8 bases. The CDR3 loop spans 15 amino acids. Per germline, CDR1 MNHEY and CDR2 SVGEGT. The J segment lost 6 bases and the V segment lost 5 bases, leaving 6 bases of the junction unmatched. The CDR3 DNA follows: TGTGCCAGCAGTACCCGGGACAGGATTAATTCACCCCTCCACTTT. It is translated as CASSTRDRINSPLHF.

This rearrangement joins TRBV3-1 (or the pseudogene TRBV3-2) to TRBJ2-4; D is possibly TRBD1 (5 bases). The CDR3 contains 15 residues. Trimming pared 0 bases from V and 8 bases from J, leaving 14 bases between. Per the germline V gene, CDR1 is LGHDT and CDR2 is YNNKEL (reference sequence). For the CDR3, the DNA is TGTGCCAGCAGCCAAGATGTGCCTTTAGGGGACATTCAGTACTTC. It translates to CASSQDVPLGDIQYF.

This clone was seen only a few times. V gene TRBV6-5 combines with J gene TRBJ1-1; no reliable D call. Trimming removed 4 bases at V and 3 bases at J, with 18 bases between. The germline V gene has CDR1 MNHEY and CDR2 SVGAGI. CDR3 size: 16 residues. The CDR3, as DNA: TGTGCCAGCAGTTCCCTCCTCCCCCCAGATTACACTGAAGCTTTCTTT. It yields the protein CASSSLLPPDYTEAFF.

V is TRBV7-9 and J is TRBJ2-3; D gene uncertain. Germline lookup yields CDR1 SEHNR and CDR2 FQNEAQ (reference sequence). Trimming shortened V by 3 bases and J by 11 bases, and 9 bases separated the two germline ends. The CDR3 contains 11 residues. DNA for the CDR3: TGTGCCAGCAGCTTGGGGATCGGGCAGTATTTT. Protein sequence: CASSLGIGQYF.

V usage is TRBV7-2 and J usage is TRBJ2-7, with 8 positions matching TRBD2. Germline CDR1 and CDR2: SGHTA and FQGNSA. V lost 5 bases to trimming and J lost 11 bases; unmatched junction nucleotides: 20. CDR3 size: 16 residues. CDR3 nucleotide sequence: TGTGCCAGCAGCCCTAGTGTTGCGGGGGGTCCTAGAACGAAGTACTTC. Its protein product is CASSPSVAGGPRTKYF.

This chain connects TRBV24-1 to TRBJ2-5; TRBD1 agrees at 9 bases. The germline gives CDR1 KGHDR, CDR2 SFDVKD. J lost 4 bases, V lost 4 bases, and 9 bases had no gene match. This CDR3 contains 16 residues. As DNA, the CDR3 is TGTGCCACCAGTGAGTCCGGGACAGGGATACGAGAGACCCAGTACTTC. Translation gives CATSESGTGIRETQYF.

The rearrangement links TRBV5-6 to TRBJ2-1, with D possibly being TRBD1 (6 bases). There are 13 residues in the CDR3. CDR1 is SGHDT and CDR2 is YYEEEE in the germline V gene. Trimming shortened V by 4 bases and J by 8 bases, and 13 bases separated the two germline ends. CDR3 in amino acids: CASSRVEGDEQFF. For the CDR3, the DNA is TGTGCCAGCAGCCGTGTCGAGGGGGATGAGCAGTTCTTC.

V gene TRBV9 combines with J gene TRBJ2-3, with D possibly TRBD2 on 5 matching bases. The germline V and J ends were trimmed by 0 bases and 1 base, with 12 bases remaining between them. The CDR3 has 16 amino acids. Looked up from germline, CDR1 is SGDLS and CDR2 is YYNGEE. The CDR3 region is CASSVAGLARTDTQYF. The CDR3 DNA is TGTGCCAGCAGCGTAGCTGGTCTAGCCCGCACAGATACGCAGTATTTT.

The chain is built from TRBV12-3 or TRBV12-4 and TRBJ1-6, with no clear D. The CDR3 consists of 12 residues. Trimming left V 3 bases short and J 9 bases short, with 6 bases between. Here the CDR3 DNA reads TGTGCCAGCAGTTTTGGTAGTTCACCCCTCCACTTT. This codes for CASSFGSSPLHF.

The rearrangement joins TRBV6-2 or TRBV6-3 to TRBJ1-1; D is ambiguous. The V end was cut by 6 bases, the J end by 4 bases, with 18 bases between. From germline, CDR1 is MNHEY and CDR2 SVGEGT. The CDR3 totals 15 residues. CDR3 in DNA: TGTGCCAGCAGCGCCTCCGGGGAAGGTGGCACTGAAGCTTTCTTT. Amino acid sequence: CASSASGEGGTEAFF.

This chain connects TRBV15 to TRBJ2-7; 7 positions match TRBD1. The CDR3 runs to 15 residues. CDR1 is LNHNV and CDR2 is YYDKDF in the germline V gene (reference sequence). V lost 5 bases, J lost 1 base, and 8 bases stayed unmatched. CDR3 in amino acids: CATSEQTGPSYEQYF. The CDR3 DNA reads as TGTGCCACCAGCGAACAGACAGGGCCTTCCTACGAGCAGTACTTC.

The J gene is TRBJ1-5, the V gene TRBV28; D remains ambiguous. The V gene's germline CDR1 is MDHEN and CDR2 SYDVKM. This CDR3 spans 15 amino acids. V lost 3 bases and J lost 1, with 10 bases in between. This chain's CDR3 is CASSLSSWSNQPQHF. The CDR3 coding sequence is TGTGCCAGCAGTTTGAGTAGTTGGAGCAATCAGCCCCAGCATTTT.

The V and J genes are TRBV4-3 and TRBJ2-3; TRBD1 agrees at 8 bases. This CDR3 comprises 16 residues. J was trimmed by 3 bases and V by 0 bases; bases with no gene match: 5. The germline V gene encodes CDR1 LGHNA and CDR2 YSLEER. CDR3 sequence reads: CASSQESWDRTDTQYF. As DNA, the CDR3 is TGCGCCAGCAGCCAAGAATCGTGGGACAGGACAGATACGCAGTATTTT.

The rearrangement joins TRBV5-4 to TRBJ1-6; 12 bases match TRBD1. The CDR3 consists of 16 residues. V shed 5 bases and J 9 bases; nucleotides not matched to a gene: 9. The germline CDR1 and CDR2 sequences are SGHNT and YYREEE (reference sequence). The CDR3 nucleotides are TGTGCCAGCAGAATGTGGGACAGGGGGCATCGTTCACCCCTCCACTTT. As protein: CASRMWDRGHRSPLHF.

This clone was picked up one time. The chain has TRBV7-9 and TRBJ1-1; possible D gene TRBD1, 5 bases. CDR3 length: 13 amino acids. Trimming removed 5 bases from V and 8 bases from J, with 15 bases in between. Germline-derived CDR1 and CDR2 are SEHNR and FQNEAQ (reference sequence). CDR3: CASSPIGRGEAFF. CDR3 sequence (DNA): TGTGCCAGCAGCCCGATCGGGCGGGGGGAAGCTTTCTTT.

The chain is built from TRBV6-1 and TRBJ2-7; D gene ambiguous. CDR1 MNHNS and CDR2 SASEGT come from the germline V gene. Trimming left V 0 bases short and J 0 bases short, with 0 bases between. The CDR3 runs 12 residues. The CDR3 DNA reads TGTGCCAGCAGTGAAGCCTCCTACGAGCAGTACTTC. Its translation is CASSEASYEQYF.

The chain couples TRBV10-3 to TRBJ2-5; D ambiguous. V lost 6 bases and J lost 3, with 11 bases in between. The CDR3 has 13 amino acids. Per germline, CDR1 ENHRY and CDR2 SYGVKD. The CDR3 here is CAISHLREETQYF. In nucleotides, the CDR3 is TGTGCCATCAGCCACTTGCGAGAAGAGACCCAGTACTTC.

The chain uses TRBV24-1 and TRBJ2-5; D is uncertain. The CDR3 has 11 amino acids. Trimming stripped 6 bases from V and 4 bases from J, with 5 bases between. CDR1 and CDR2 from the germline V gene are KGHDR and SFDVKD. The CDR3 protein is CATSRSETQYF. CDR3 sequence (DNA): TGTGCCACCAGTAGGTCAGAGACCCAGTACTTC.

V is TRBV5-1 and J is TRBJ1-2; the D gene is possibly TRBD1 (5 bases). CDR1 and CDR2 (germline): SGHRS, YFSETQ. The V end lost 4 bases, the J end lost 4 bases, and 14 bases lay between the germline ends. This CDR3 is 14 amino acids long. The CDR3 sequence: CASSPRDGGYGYTF. The CDR3 DNA reads TGCGCCAGCAGCCCCCGGGACGGAGGCTATGGCTACACCTTC.

The chain is built from TRBV6-2 or TRBV6-3 and TRBJ2-1, with unresolved D. With 7 bases removed from V and 7 bases from J, the gap between germline ends came to 8 bases. The CDR3 loop spans 11 amino acids. Germline lookup yields CDR1 MNHEY and CDR2 SVGEGT. The CDR3 DNA sequence: TGTGCCAGCACCCCCGGGAATGAGCAGTTCTTC. Its translation is CASTPGNEQFF.

J is TRBJ1-1 and V is TRBV2; 7 bases fit TRBD1. J lost 0 bases, V lost 6 bases, and 4 bases had no gene match. This CDR3 spans 14 amino acids. CDR1 SNHLY and CDR2 FYNNEI come from the germline V gene. The DNA of the CDR3 is TGTGCCAGCAGGACAGGGTCCGTGAACACTGAAGCTTTCTTT. Amino acids: CASRTGSVNTEAFF.

The chain is built from TRBV28 and TRBJ1-5; D unclear. From germline, CDR1 is MDHEN and CDR2 SYDVKM. The CDR3 sequence is 14 residues long. V was clipped by 2 bases and J by 3 bases, with 8 bases between them. The CDR3 spells CASSLPGLNQPQHF. The CDR3 nucleotides read TGTGCCAGCAGTTTACCCGGTCTCAATCAGCCCCAGCATTTT.

The CDR3 loop is CASSQGLAAWKETQYF. For the CDR3, the DNA is TGTGCCAGCAGCCAGGGTTTAGCGGCCTGGAAAGAGACCCAGTACTTC. The rearrangement uses TRBV3-1 (or the pseudogene TRBV3-2) and TRBJ2-5, with D possibly being TRBD2 (6 bases). The germline V gene has CDR1 LGHDT and CDR2 YNNKEL (reference sequence). Trimming removed 3 bases from V and 3 bases from J, with 17 bases in between. The CDR3 consists of 16 residues.

The gene calls are TRBV5-5 and TRBJ2-6; D is unresolved. This CDR3 region has 17 residues. Germline CDR1 and CDR2: SGHKS and YYEKEE (reference sequence). The V end was cut by 0 bases, the J end by 0 bases, with 10 bases between. CDR3 sequence: CASSLEAVTSGANVLTF. CDR3 DNA sequence: TGTGCCAGCAGCTTGGAAGCCGTCACCTCTGGGGCCAACGTCCTGACTTTC.

The chain has TRBV14 and TRBJ1-5; TRBD1 aligns across 8 bases. Trimming cost V 4 bases and J 5 bases; bases outside gene matches: 4. CDR1 SGHDN and CDR2 FVKESK come from the germline V gene. The CDR3 is 14 amino acids. CDR3: CASSLTGDYQPQHF. CDR3 nucleotide sequence: TGTGCCAGCAGCCTGACAGGGGATTATCAGCCCCAGCATTTT.

The chain carries TRBV2 and TRBJ1-2; a possible D gene is TRBD1 (6 bases). Trimming shortened V by 8 bases and J by 4 bases, and 17 bases separated the two germline ends. The CDR3 is made up of 14 amino acids. The V gene's germline CDR1 is SNHLY and CDR2 FYNNEI. The CDR3 loop is CASYRQAPVYGYTF. DNA for the CDR3: TGTGCCAGCTACCGACAGGCACCCGTCTATGGCTACACCTTC.